This passage covers 20 T cell receptor beta chains from one sample sequenced in a study of T cell responses to AZD1222 COVID-19 vaccine. The assay was immunoSEQ multiplex PCR, and TCRdb's table has in-frame clones only and misses some. The sample holds about 140,000 clones, 92% seen once. This specimen was peripheral blood, taken on day 0 of AZD1222 vaccination. The receptors derive from an adult in good health.

The chain joins TRBV5-4 to TRBJ1-3, with 10 bases matching TRBD1. V lost 4 bases to trimming and J lost 8 bases; unmatched junction nucleotides: 9. The V gene's germline CDR1 is SGHNT and CDR2 YYREEE (reference sequence). The CDR3 runs 15 residues. The chain's CDR3 is CASSPDRGRLDTIYF. The CDR3 nucleotides are TGTGCCAGCAGCCCAGACAGGGGGCGGTTAGACACCATATATTTT.

This chain connects TRBV4-3 to TRBJ1-6; D gene uncertain. Germline CDR1 and CDR2: LGHNA and YSLEER. Deletions cut 1 base from V and 6 bases from J, with 4 bases between. The CDR3 is made up of 13 amino acids. The CDR3 nucleotides read TGCGCCAGCAGCCAAGGTTTTAATTCACCCCTCCACTTT. Protein sequence: CASSQGFNSPLHF.

The V gene is TRBV28, the J gene TRBJ1-1; D may be TRBD1 (5 bases). Trimming took off 7 bases at V and 8 bases at J, with 17 bases between the two ends. This CDR3 region has 13 residues. Germline lookup yields CDR1 MDHEN and CDR2 SYDVKM. The CDR3 DNA reads TGTGCCAGCACCCACGGGGGGAAGTGGGAAGCTTTCTTT. Protein sequence: CASTHGGKWEAFF.

In regard to this clone: One junction end disagrees with the germline gene, perhaps due to a read error. CDR3 nucleotide sequence: TGCGCCAGCAGTCAAGCGGGCACAGATACGCAGTATTTT. Its protein product is CASSQAGTDTQYF. This chain joins TRBV4-3 and TRBJ2-3, with D perhaps TRBD2 (5 bases). Germline V gene data show CDR1 as LGHNA and CDR2 as YSLEER. The CDR3 length is 13 residues.

The chain links TRBV3-1 (or the pseudogene TRBV3-2) to TRBJ1-2, with unresolved D. CDR3 length: 13 residues. Germline V lookup: CDR1 LGHDT, CDR2 YNNKEL (reference sequence). V lost 5 bases, J lost 0 bases, and 7 bases lay in between. CDR3 protein: CASSVASNYGYTF. The CDR3 DNA sequence: TGTGCCAGCAGCGTGGCCTCTAACTATGGCTACACCTTC.

V gene TRBV7-2 combines with J gene TRBJ2-3; weak D call: TRBD2 (5 bases). Per the germline V gene, CDR1 is SGHTA and CDR2 is FQGNSA. The CDR3 runs 16 residues. V was cut by 3 bases and J by 0 bases, with 13 bases left in between. DNA for the CDR3: TGTGCCAGCAGCTTCCGAAGCGGAACTAGCACAGATACGCAGTATTTT. Translated, it gives CASSFRSGTSTDTQYF.

The gene calls are TRBV3-1 (or the pseudogene TRBV3-2) and TRBJ1-1; 10 positions match TRBD1. Unmatched junction bases numbered 8, after V lost 6 bases and J lost 1 base. The CDR3 loop spans 16 amino acids. Germline V gene sequence: CDR1 LGHDT, CDR2 YNNKEL (reference sequence). CDR3 in amino acids: CASRRGQGTSNTEAFF. The CDR3, as DNA: TGTGCCAGCAGACGGGGACAGGGGACATCGAACACTGAAGCTTTCTTT.

The rearrangement links TRBV7-3 to TRBJ2-5; 10 bases align to TRBD1. The CDR3 runs to 15 residues. Germline CDR1 SGHTA, CDR2 FQGTGA. V gave up 5 bases and J gave up 3 bases; unmatched junction bases: 6. As DNA, the CDR3 is TGTGCCAGCAGCCCCGGGACAGGGGTGAAAGAGACCCAGTACTTC. Translating gives CASSPGTGVKETQYF.

The V gene is TRBV2, the J gene TRBJ1-6, with D perhaps TRBD1 (6 bases). CDR3 size: 11 residues. Germline lookup yields CDR1 SNHLY and CDR2 FYNNEI. V lost 8 bases to trimming and J lost 15 bases, with 14 bases between them. CDR3 loop: CASERRQDLHF. The CDR3 coding sequence is TGTGCCAGCGAGCGGAGACAGGACCTCCACTTT.

The J gene is TRBJ2-5, the V gene TRBV10-2, with D perhaps matching TRBD2 (7 bases). This CDR3 has 16 amino acids. Germline-derived CDR1 and CDR2 are WSHSY and SAAADI. V dropped 1 base and J dropped 5 bases, with 17 bases sitting between them. This CDR3 is CASSELAGATPETQYF. The CDR3 coding sequence is TGCGCCAGCAGTGAGTTGGCGGGGGCTACGCCGGAGACCCAGTACTTC.

The chain combines TRBV30 with TRBJ1-1, with D perhaps matching TRBD1 (5 bases). Germline V CDR1 and CDR2: GTSNPN, SVGIG (reference sequence). The CDR3 is made up of 16 amino acids. Trimming removed 0 bases at V and 9 bases at J, with 23 bases between. This CDR3 reads CAWSVLGQGTRIQAFF. Written as DNA, the CDR3 is TGTGCCTGGAGTGTTTTGGGCCAGGGAACCCGCATTCAAGCTTTCTTT.

The V gene is TRBV2, the J gene TRBJ2-1; 7 nucleotides line up with TRBD2. V shed 3 bases, J shed 3 bases, and the junction held 8 bases outside the gene matches. This CDR3 region has 16 residues. Germline loops: CDR1 SNHLY, CDR2 FYNNEI. CDR3 coding DNA: TGTGCCAGCAGTGACCCTGGCGCGGGGGTCTACAATGAGCAGTTCTTC. It translates to CASSDPGAGVYNEQFF.

This clone was found once. The chain links TRBV29-1 to TRBJ2-1; 8 nucleotides match TRBD2. Germline-derived CDR1 and CDR2 are SQVTM and ANQGSEA. Trimming cost V 7 bases and J 7 bases; bases outside gene matches: 9. The CDR3 totals 13 residues. The CDR3 protein is CSAERGLRNEQFF. The CDR3 nucleotides read TGCAGCGCTGAGCGGGGGTTGAGGAATGAGCAGTTCTTC.

The sample holds one count of this clone. One end of the junction fails to match germline, which may point to a read error. This chain links TRBV28 with TRBJ1-6; D call uncertain. This CDR3 spans 12 amino acids. CDR1 MDHEN and CDR2 SYDVKM come from the germline V gene. Written as DNA, the CDR3 is TGTGCCAGCAGTTCCCCTACGGCCCCCCACCACTTT. Translated, it gives CASSSPTAPHHF.

The chain links TRBV5-4 to TRBJ1-1; TRBD1 matches at 7 bases. Trimming at V came to 4 bases and at J to 4 bases, leaving 4 bases not matched to a gene. The CDR3 contains 13 residues. Per germline, CDR1 SGHNT and CDR2 YYREEE (reference sequence). The chain's CDR3 is CASSDRDSTEAFF. DNA for the CDR3: TGTGCCAGCAGCGACCGGGACAGCACTGAAGCTTTCTTT.

This clone was seen just once. The V and J genes are TRBV28 and TRBJ1-3; D is unclear. V was shortened by 2 bases and J by 0 bases, with 14 bases between the two germline ends. The V gene's germline CDR1 is MDHEN and CDR2 SYDVKM. This CDR3 region has 17 residues. The DNA of the CDR3 is TGTGCCAGCAGTTTAGGAGGCAGCAAGAGCTCTGGAAACACCATATATTTT. Translating it yields CASSLGGSKSSGNTIYF.

The J gene is TRBJ1-2, the V gene TRBV7-9; D possibly corresponds to TRBD1 (5 bases). CDR1 and CDR2 from the germline V gene are SEHNR and FQNEAQ (reference sequence). The CDR3 covers 15 residues. V lost 4 bases and J lost 2, with 14 bases in between. CDR3 residues: CASSSFQGPNYGYTF. Here the CDR3 DNA reads TGTGCCAGCAGCTCATTCCAGGGCCCAAACTATGGCTACACCTTC.

The chain has TRBV7-9 and TRBJ2-3; D is undetermined. The CDR3 is 13 amino acids. V was cut by 2 bases and J by 8 bases, with 11 bases left in between. Germline assignment: CDR1 SEHNR and CDR2 FQNEAQ (reference sequence). This CDR3 is CASSLSNEVTQYF. CDR3 sequence (DNA): TGTGCCAGCAGCTTAAGCAACGAGGTTACGCAGTATTTT.

The rearrangement uses TRBV9 and TRBJ1-2, with a weak D call TRBD1 (5 bases). CDR3 length: 13 residues. Germline lookup yields CDR1 SGDLS and CDR2 YYNGEE. Trimming removed 4 bases from V and 3 bases from J, with 10 bases in between. The CDR3 sequence is CASSSDSDYGYTF. The CDR3, as DNA: TGTGCCAGCAGCAGCGACAGTGACTATGGCTACACCTTC. The full variable domain, its missing parts supplied by reference TRBV9 and TRBJ1-2, is DSGVTQTPKHLITATGQRVTLRCSPRSGDLSVYWYQQSLDQGLQFLIQYYNGEERAKGNILERFSAQQFPDLHSELNLSSLELGDSALYFCASSSDSDYGYTFGSGTRLTVV.

The chain has TRBV5-1 and TRBJ2-5; 12 bases fit TRBD2. The CDR3 loop spans 17 amino acids. CDR1 SGHRS and CDR2 YFSETQ come from the germline V gene. The junction had 5 bases not matched to a gene; V was cut back by 0 bases and J by 2 bases. The CDR3 region is CASSLALAGGSQETQYF. As DNA, the CDR3 is TGCGCCAGCAGCTTGGCACTAGCGGGGGGCTCACAAGAGACCCAGTACTTC.